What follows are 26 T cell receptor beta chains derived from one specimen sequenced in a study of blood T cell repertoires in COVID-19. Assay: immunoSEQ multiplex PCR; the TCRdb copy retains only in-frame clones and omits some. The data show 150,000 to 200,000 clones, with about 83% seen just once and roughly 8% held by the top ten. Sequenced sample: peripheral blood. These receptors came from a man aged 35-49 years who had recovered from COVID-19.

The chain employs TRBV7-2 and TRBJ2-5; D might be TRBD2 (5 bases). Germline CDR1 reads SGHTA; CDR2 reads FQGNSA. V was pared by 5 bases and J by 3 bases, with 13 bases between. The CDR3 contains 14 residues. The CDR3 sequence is CASSLSGWKETQYF. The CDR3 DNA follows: TGTGCCAGCAGCCTCAGCGGTTGGAAAGAGACCCAGTACTTC.

CDR3 residues: CASSRQDTGELFF. The CDR3 nucleotides read TGTGCCAGCAGCCGACAGGACACCGGGGAGCTGTTTTTT. The V gene is TRBV11-2, the J gene TRBJ2-2, with D possibly matching TRBD1 (6 bases). Trimming took 5 bases from V and 3 from J, leaving 7 bases between them. Germline CDR1 is SGHAT and CDR2 is FQNNGV. CDR3 length: 13 residues.

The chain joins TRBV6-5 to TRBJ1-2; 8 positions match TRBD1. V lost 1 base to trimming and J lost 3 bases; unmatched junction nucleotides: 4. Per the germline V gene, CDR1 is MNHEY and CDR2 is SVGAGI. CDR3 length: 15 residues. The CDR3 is CASSYYPDRDYGYTF. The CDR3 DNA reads TGTGCCAGCAGTTACTACCCGGACAGGGACTATGGCTACACCTTC.

CDR3 sequence (DNA): TGTGCCAGCAGACTAGGTTCCGGCGGGGAGCTGTTTTTT. As protein: CASRLGSGGELFF. The chain carries TRBV2 and TRBJ2-2; TRBD2 is a possible D gene (5 bases). V lost 6 bases and J 7 bases, leaving 12 bases between the germline ends. The CDR3 contains 13 residues. The germline gives CDR1 SNHLY, CDR2 FYNNEI.

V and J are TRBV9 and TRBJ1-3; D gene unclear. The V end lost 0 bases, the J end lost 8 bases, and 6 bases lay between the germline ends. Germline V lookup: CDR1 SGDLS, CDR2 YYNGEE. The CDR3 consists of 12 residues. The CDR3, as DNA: TGTGCCAGCAGCGTAGCGGGAGACACCATATATTTT. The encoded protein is CASSVAGDTIYF.

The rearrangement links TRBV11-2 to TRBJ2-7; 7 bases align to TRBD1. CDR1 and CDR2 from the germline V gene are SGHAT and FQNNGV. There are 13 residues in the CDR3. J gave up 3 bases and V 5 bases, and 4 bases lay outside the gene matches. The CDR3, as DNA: TGTGCCAGCAGCACCGGGACAGTCTACGAGCAGTACTTC. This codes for CASSTGTVYEQYF.

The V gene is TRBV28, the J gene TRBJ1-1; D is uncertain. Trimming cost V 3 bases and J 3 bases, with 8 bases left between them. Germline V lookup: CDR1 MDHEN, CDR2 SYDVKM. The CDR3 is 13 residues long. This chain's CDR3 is CASSFGRDTEAFF. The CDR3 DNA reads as TGTGCCAGCAGTTTCGGGAGGGACACTGAAGCTTTCTTT. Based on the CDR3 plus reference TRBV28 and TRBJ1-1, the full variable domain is DVKVTQSSRYLVKRTGEKVFLECVQDMDHENMFWYRQDPGLGLRLIYFSYDVKMKEKGDIPEGYSVSREKKERFSLILESASTNQTSMYLCASSFGRDTEAFFGQGTRLTVV.

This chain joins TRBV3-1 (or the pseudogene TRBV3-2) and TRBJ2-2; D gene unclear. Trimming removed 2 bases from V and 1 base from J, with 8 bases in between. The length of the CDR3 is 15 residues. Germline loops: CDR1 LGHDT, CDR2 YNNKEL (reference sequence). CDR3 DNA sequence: TGTGCCAGCAGCCAACACCAGCGGAACACCGGGGAGCTGTTTTTT. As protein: CASSQHQRNTGELFF.

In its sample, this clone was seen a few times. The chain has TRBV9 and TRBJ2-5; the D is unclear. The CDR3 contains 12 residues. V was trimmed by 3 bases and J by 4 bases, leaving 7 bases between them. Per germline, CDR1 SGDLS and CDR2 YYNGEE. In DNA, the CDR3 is TGTGCCAGCAGCGGCGATGGAGAGACCCAGTACTTC. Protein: CASSGDGETQYF. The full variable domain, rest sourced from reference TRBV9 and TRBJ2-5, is DSGVTQTPKHLITATGQRVTLRCSPRSGDLSVYWYQQSLDQGLQFLIQYYNGEERAKGNILERFSAQQFPDLHSELNLSSLELGDSALYFCASSGDGETQYFGPGTRLLVL.

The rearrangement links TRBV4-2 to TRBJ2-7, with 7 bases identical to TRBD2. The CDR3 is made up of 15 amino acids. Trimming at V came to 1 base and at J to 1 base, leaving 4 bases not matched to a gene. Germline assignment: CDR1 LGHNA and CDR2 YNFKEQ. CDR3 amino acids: CASSQGSGGSYEQYF. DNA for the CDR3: TGTGCCAGCAGCCAAGGGTCGGGGGGATCCTACGAGCAGTACTTC.

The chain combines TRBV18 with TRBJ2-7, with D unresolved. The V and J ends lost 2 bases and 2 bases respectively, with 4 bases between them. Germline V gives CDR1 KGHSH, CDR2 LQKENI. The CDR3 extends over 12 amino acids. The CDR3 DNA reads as TGTGCCAGCTCACCAGGGCCCTACGAGCAGTACTTC. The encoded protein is CASSPGPYEQYF.

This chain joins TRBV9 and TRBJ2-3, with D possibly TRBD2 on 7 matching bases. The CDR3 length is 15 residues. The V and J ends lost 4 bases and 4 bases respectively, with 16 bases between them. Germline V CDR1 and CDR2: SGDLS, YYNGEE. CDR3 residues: CASSPRGGEADTQYF. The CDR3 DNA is TGTGCCAGCAGCCCTCGCGGGGGCGAGGCAGATACGCAGTATTTT.

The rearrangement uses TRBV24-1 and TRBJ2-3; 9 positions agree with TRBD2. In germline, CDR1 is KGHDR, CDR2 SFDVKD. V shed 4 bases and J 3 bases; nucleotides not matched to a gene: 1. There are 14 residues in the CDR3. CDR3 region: CATSEREGTDTQYF. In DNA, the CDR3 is TGTGCCACCAGTGAGCGGGAGGGAACAGATACGCAGTATTTT.

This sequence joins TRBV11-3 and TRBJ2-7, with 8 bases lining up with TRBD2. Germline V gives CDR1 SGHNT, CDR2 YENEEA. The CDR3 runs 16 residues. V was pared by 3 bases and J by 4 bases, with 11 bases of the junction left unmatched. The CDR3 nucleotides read TGTGCCAGCAGCTTCGGCCCCCCGGGACTAGAGTACGAGCAGTACTTC. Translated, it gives CASSFGPPGLEYEQYF.

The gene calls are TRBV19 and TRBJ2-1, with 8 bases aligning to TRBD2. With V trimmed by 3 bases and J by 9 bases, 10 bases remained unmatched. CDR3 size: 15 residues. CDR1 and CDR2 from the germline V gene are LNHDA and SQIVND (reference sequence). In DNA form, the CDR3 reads TGTGCCAGTAGTATTGTTACGGGAGGGTTCGCTGAGCAGTTCTTC. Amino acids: CASSIVTGGFAEQFF.

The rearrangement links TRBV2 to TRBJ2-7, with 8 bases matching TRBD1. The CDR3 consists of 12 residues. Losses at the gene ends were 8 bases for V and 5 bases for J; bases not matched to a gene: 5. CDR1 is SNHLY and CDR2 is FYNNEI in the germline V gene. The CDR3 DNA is TGTGCCAGCCTAGGACAGGGAAACGAGCAGTACTTC. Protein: CASLGQGNEQYF.

The CDR3 loop reads CASSLARQDQETQYF. DNA of the CDR3: TGTGCCAGCAGCTTAGCTCGGCAGGACCAAGAGACCCAGTACTTC. The chain links TRBV7-9 to TRBJ2-5; no definite D call. V dropped 0 bases and J dropped 0 bases, with 8 bases sitting between them. Germline lookup yields CDR1 SEHNR and CDR2 FQNEAQ (reference sequence). The CDR3 covers 15 residues.

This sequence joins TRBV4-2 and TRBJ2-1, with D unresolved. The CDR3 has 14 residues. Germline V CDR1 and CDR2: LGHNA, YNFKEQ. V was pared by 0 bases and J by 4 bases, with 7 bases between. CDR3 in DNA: TGTGCCAGCAGCCAAGAGGCCAATTACAATGAGCAGTTCTTC. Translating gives CASSQEANYNEQFF.

In DNA form, the CDR3 reads TGTGCCAGCAGTGAAGTAACCACAGGGGTGGATGGCTACACCTTC. Translation: CASSEVTTGVDGYTF. V is TRBV6-1 and J is TRBJ1-2; 7 positions agree with TRBD1. Per germline, CDR1 MNHNS and CDR2 SASEGT. The CDR3 sequence is 15 residues long. J was trimmed by 6 bases and V by 1 base; bases with no gene match: 8.

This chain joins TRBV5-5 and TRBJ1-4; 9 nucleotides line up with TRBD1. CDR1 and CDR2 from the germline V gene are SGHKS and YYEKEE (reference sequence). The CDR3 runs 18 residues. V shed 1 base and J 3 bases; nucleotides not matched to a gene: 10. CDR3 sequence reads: CASSLSVGTGNPNEKLFF. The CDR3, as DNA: TGTGCCAGCAGCTTGTCGGTCGGGACAGGGAACCCTAATGAAAAACTGTTTTTT.

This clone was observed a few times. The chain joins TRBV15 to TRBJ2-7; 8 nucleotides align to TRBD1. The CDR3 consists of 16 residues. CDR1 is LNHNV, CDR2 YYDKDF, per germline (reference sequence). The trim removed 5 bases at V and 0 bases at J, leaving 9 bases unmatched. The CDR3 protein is CATSPQGAESSYEQYF. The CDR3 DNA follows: TGTGCCACCAGCCCCCAGGGGGCGGAGAGCTCCTACGAGCAGTACTTC.

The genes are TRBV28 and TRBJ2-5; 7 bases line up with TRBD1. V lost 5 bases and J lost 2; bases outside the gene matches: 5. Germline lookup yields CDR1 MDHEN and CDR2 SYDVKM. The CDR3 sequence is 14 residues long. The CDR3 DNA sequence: TGTGCCAGCAGTCAAGGGACAGCACAAGAGACCCAGTACTTC. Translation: CASSQGTAQETQYF.

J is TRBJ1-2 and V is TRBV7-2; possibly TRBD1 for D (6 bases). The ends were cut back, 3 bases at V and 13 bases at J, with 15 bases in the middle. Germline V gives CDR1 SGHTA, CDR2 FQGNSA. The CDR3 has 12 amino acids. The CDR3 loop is CASSFNLDSPTF. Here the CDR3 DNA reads TGTGCCAGCAGCTTTAATTTGGACAGCCCCACCTTC.

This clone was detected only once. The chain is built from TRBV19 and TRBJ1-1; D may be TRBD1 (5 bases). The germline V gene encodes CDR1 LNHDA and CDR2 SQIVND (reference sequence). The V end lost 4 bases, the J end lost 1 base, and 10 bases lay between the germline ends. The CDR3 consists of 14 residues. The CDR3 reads CASSRRQTNTEAFF. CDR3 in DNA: TGTGCCAGTAGTAGGCGACAGACGAACACTGAAGCTTTCTTT.

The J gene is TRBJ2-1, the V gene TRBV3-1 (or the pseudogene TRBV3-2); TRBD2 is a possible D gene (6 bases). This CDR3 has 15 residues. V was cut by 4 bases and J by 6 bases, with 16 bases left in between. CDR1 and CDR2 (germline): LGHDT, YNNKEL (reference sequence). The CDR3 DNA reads TGTGCCAGCAGCCCCGAGACGGGAGAGGCCAATGAGCAGTTCTTC. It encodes CASSPETGEANEQFF.

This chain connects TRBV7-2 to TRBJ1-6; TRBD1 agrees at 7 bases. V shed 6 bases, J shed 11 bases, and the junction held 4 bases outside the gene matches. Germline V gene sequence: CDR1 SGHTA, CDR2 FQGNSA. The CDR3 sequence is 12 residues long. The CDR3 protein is CASRNTGAPLHF. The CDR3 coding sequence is TGTGCCAGCAGAAACACAGGGGCACCCCTCCACTTT.